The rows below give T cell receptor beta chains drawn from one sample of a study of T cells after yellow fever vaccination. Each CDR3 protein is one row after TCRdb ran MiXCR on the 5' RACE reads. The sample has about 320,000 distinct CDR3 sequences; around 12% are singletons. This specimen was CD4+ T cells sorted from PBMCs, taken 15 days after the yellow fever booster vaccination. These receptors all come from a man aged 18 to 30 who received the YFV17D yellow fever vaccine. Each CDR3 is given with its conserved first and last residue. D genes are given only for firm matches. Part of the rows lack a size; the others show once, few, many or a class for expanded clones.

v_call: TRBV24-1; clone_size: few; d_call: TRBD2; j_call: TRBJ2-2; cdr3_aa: CATQGLAGARNTGELFF; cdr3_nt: TGTGCCACCCAAGGCCTAGCGGGGGCCAGGAACACCGGGGAGCTGTTTTTT
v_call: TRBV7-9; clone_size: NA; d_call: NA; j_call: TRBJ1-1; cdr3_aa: CASSPLDSLTEAFF; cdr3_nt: TGTGCCAGCAGCCCCCTGGACAGCCTCACTGAAGCTTTCTTT
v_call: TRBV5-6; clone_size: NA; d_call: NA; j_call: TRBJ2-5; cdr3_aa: CASSPTLQERTQYF; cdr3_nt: TGTGCCAGCAGCCCCACCCTCCAAGAGAGGACCCAGTACTTC
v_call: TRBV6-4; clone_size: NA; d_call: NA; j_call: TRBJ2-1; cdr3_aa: CASSVQSGRYNEQFF; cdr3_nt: TGTGCCAGCAGTGTTCAGAGCGGGCGATACAATGAGCAGTTCTTC
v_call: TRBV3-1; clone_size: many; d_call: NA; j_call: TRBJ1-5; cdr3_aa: CASSWATGQPQHF; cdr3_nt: TGTGCCAGCAGTTGGGCTACTGGTCAGCCCCAGCATTTT
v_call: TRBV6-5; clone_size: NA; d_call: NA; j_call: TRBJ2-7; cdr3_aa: CASSSRGLGEQYF; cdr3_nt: TGTGCCAGCAGTAGTCGGGGTTTAGGGGAGCAGTACTTC
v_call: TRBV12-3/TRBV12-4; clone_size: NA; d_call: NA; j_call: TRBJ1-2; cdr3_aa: CASSLAVRRHYGYTF; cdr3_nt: TGTGCCAGCAGTTTAGCGGTTAGGCGGCACTATGGCTACACCTTC
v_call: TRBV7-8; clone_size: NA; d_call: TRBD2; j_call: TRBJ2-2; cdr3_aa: CASSLGGAGPYTGELFF; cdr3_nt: TGTGCCAGCAGCTTAGGGGGAGCGGGGCCGTACACCGGGGAGCTGTTTTTT
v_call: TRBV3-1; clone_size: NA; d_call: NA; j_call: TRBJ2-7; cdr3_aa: CASSQQDYEQYF; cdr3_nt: TGTGCCAGCAGCCAACAGGATTACGAGCAGTACTTC
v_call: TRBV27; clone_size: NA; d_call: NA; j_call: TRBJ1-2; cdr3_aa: CASSGTFFSYGYTF; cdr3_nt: TGTGCCAGCAGCGGGACCTTCTTCTCCTATGGCTACACCTTC
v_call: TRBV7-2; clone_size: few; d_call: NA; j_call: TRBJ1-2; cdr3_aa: CASSASGTNYGYTF; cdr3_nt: TGTGCCAGCAGCGCCAGTGGGACAAACTATGGCTACACCTTC
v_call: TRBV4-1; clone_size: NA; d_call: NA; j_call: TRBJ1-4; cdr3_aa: CASSQNYVPTNEKLFF; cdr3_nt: TGCGCCAGCAGCCAAAACTATGTCCCAACTAATGAAAAACTGTTTTTT
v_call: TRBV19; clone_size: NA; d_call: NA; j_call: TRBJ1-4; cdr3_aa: CASSPSLGRTEKLFF; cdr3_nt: TGTGCCAGTAGTCCATCACTGGGGAGGACTGAAAAACTGTTTTTT
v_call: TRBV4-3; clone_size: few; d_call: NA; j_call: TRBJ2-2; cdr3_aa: CASSRGVTNTGELFF; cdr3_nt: TGCGCCAGCAGCCGAGGGGTCACGAACACCGGGGAGCTGTTTTTT
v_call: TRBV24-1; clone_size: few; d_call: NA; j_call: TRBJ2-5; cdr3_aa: CAENCRSETQYF; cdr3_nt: TGTGCCGAGAACTGCCGGTCGGAGACCCAGTACTTC
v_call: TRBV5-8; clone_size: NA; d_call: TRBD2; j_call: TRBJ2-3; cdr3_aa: CASSPRDSGGADTQYF; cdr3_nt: TGTGCCAGCAGCCCTAGGGATAGCGGGGGGGCCGATACGCAGTATTTT
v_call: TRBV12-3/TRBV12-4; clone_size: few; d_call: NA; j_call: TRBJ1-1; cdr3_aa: CASSHGGSTEAFF; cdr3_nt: TGTGCCAGCAGCCACGGGGGGTCCACTGAAGCTTTCTTT
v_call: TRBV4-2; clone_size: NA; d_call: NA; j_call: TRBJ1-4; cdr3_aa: CASSQDGPNNEKLFF; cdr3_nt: TGTGCCAGCAGCCAAGACGGGCCAAATAATGAAAAACTGTTTTTT
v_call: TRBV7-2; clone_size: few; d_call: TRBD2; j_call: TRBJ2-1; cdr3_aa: CASSSRLAGGNGDEQFF; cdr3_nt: TGTGCCAGCAGCTCCAGACTAGCGGGGGGGAATGGGGATGAGCAGTTCTTC
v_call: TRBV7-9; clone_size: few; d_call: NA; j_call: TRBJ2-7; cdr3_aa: CASSSTTDSYEQYF; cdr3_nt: TGTGCCAGCAGCTCTACTACTGACAGCTACGAGCAGTACTTC
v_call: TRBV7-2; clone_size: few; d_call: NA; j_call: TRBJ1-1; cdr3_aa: CASSLTESMYTEAFF; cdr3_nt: TGTGCCAGCAGCCTGACAGAGTCTATGTATACTGAAGCTTTCTTT
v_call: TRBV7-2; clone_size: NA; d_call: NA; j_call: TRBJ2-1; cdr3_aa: CASSPPGLEYNEQFF; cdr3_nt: TGTGCCAGCAGCCCACCGGGACTCGAATACAATGAGCAGTTCTTC
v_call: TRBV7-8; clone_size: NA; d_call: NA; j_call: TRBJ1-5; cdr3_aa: CASRRAVGQPQHF; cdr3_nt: TGTGCCAGCAGGAGGGCGGTTGGTCAGCCCCAGCATTTT
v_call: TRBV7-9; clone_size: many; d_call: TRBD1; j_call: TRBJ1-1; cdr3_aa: CASSVTGGGTEAFF; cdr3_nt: TGTGCCAGCAGCGTGACAGGGGGCGGAACTGAAGCTTTCTTT
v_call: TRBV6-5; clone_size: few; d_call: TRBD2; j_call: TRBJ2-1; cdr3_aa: CASSYASGGAHEQFF; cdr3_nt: TGTGCCAGCAGTTACGCTAGCGGGGGGGCACATGAGCAGTTCTTC
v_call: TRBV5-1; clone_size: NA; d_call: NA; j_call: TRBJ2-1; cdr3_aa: CASSLALAPVYNEQFF; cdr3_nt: TGCGCCAGCAGCTTGGCACTAGCCCCTGTGTACAATGAGCAGTTCTTC
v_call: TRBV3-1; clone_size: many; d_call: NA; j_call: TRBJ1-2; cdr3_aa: CASSQSDRSYTF; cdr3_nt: TGTGCCAGCAGCCAATCCGACAGGAGCTACACCTTC
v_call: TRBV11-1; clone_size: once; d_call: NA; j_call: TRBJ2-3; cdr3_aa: CASRPGQTLYLTDTQYF; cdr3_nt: TGTGCCAGCAGGCCAGGACAGACCCTCTACCTCACAGATACGCAGTATTTT
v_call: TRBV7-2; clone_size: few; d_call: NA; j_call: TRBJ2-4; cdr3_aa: CASSAGPRNIQYF; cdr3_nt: TGTGCCAGCAGCGCGGGACCCCGAAACATTCAGTACTTC
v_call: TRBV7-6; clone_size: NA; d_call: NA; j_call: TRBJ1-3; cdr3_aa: CASSRDRGENTIYF; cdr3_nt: TGTGCCAGCAGCAGAGACCGGGGCGAAAACACCATATATTTT
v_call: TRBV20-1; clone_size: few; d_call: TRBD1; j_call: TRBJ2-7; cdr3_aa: CSARGGQGGISPYEQYF; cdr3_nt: TGCAGTGCTAGAGGGGGACAGGGAGGTATATCCCCCTACGAGCAGTACTTC
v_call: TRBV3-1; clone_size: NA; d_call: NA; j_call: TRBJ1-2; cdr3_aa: CASSQDPKLFYGYTF; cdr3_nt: TGTGCCAGCAGCCAAGACCCAAAGCTATTCTATGGCTACACCTTC
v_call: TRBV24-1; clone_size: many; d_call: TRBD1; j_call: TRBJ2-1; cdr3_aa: CATSDKGQSSYNEQFF; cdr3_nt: TGTGCCACCAGTGACAAGGGACAGAGCTCCTACAATGAGCAGTTCTTC
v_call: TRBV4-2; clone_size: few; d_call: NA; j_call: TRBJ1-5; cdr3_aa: CASSQGTGIDQPQHF; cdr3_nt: TGTGCCAGCAGCCAAGGGACGGGGATCGATCAGCCCCAGCATTTT
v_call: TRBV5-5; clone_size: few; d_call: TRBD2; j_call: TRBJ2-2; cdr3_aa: CASSFSGGATGELFF; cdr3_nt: TGTGCCAGCAGCTTTAGCGGGGGGGCAACCGGGGAGCTGTTTTTT
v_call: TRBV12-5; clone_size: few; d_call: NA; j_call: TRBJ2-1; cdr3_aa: CASGLGIPGLAPRWFF; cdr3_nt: TGTGCTAGTGGTTTGGGGATACCGGGATTAGCCCCGCGGTGGTTCTTC
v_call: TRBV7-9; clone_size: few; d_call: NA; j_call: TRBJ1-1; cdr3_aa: CASSDHGRDTEAFF; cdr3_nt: TGTGCCAGCAGCGACCATGGTAGGGACACTGAAGCTTTCTTT
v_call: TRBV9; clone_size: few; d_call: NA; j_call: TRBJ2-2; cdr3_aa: CASSVVPGANTGELFF; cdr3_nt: TGTGCCAGCAGCGTAGTTCCGGGGGCCAACACCGGGGAGCTGTTTTTT
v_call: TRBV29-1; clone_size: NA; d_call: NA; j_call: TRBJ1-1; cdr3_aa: CSVEGERTEAFF; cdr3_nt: TGCAGCGTTGAAGGGGAAAGGACTGAAGCTTTCTTT
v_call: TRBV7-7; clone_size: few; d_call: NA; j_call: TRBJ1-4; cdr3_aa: CASSLGVGGSEKLFF; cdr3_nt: TGTGCCAGCAGCTTAGGAGTCGGGGGGAGCGAAAAACTGTTTTTT
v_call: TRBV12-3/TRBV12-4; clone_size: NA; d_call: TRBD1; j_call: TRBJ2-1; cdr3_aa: CASRSGTGSYEQFF; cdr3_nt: TGTGCCAGCAGATCCGGGACAGGGTCATATGAGCAGTTCTTC
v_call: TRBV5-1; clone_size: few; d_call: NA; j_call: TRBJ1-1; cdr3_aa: CASSSGLETEAFF; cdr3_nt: TGCGCCAGCAGCTCAGGCCTAGAGACTGAAGCTTTCTTT
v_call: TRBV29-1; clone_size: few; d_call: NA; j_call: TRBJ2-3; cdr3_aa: CSVDGGSTDTQYF; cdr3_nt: TGCAGCGTTGATGGCGGGAGCACAGATACGCAGTATTTT
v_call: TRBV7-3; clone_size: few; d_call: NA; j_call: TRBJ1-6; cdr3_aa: CASSTQQGLNSPLHF; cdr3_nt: TGTGCCAGCAGCACCCAGCAGGGGCTTAATTCACCCCTCCACTTT
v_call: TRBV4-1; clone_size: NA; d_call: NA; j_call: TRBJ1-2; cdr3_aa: CASSPTTPQGDYGYTF; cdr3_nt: TGCGCCAGCAGCCCCACGACCCCTCAGGGAGACTATGGCTACACCTTC
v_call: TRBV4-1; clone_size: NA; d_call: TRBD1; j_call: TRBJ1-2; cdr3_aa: CASSQERTGNYGYTF; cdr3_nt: TGCGCCAGCAGCCAGGAAAGGACAGGGAACTATGGCTACACCTTC
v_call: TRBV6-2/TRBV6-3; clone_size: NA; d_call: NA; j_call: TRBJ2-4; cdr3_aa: CASSYSLGDIQYF; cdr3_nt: TGTGCCAGCAGTTACTCGCTAGGAGACATTCAGTACTTC
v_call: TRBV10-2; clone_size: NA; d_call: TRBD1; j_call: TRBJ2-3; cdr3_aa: CASCPVQGQAHTDTQYF; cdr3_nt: TGCGCCAGCTGTCCGGTTCAGGGACAGGCCCACACAGATACGCAGTATTTT
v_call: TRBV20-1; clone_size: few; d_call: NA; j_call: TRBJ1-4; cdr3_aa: CSARVAGGNEKLFF; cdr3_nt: TGCAGTGCTAGAGTGGCGGGTGGTAATGAAAAACTGTTTTTT
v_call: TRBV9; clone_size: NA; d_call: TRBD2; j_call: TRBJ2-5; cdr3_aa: CASSARGGGAGETQYF; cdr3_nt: TGTGCCAGCAGCGCCCGAGGCGGGGGGGCCGGAGAGACCCAGTACTTC
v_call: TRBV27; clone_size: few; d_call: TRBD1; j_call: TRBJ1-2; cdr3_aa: CASRLNRGNYGYTF; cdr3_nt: TGTGCCAGCAGACTGAACAGGGGAAACTATGGCTACACCTTC
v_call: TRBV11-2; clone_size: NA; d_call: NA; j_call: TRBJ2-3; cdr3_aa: CASSSQLSTDTQYF; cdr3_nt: TGTGCCAGCAGCTCCCAACTTAGCACAGATACGCAGTATTTT
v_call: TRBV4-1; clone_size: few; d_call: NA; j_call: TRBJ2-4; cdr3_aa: CASSQVLGGNIQYF; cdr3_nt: TGCGCCAGCAGCCAAGTATTAGGGGGGAACATTCAGTACTTC
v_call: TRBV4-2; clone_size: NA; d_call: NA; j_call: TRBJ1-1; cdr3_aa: CASSQGTQNTEAFF; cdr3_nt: TGTGCCAGCAGCCAAGGGACACAGAACACTGAAGCTTTCTTT
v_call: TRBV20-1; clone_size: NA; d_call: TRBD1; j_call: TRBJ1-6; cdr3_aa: CSARRTGDNSPLHF; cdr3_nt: TGCAGTGCCCGCCGGACAGGGGATAATTCACCCCTCCACTTT
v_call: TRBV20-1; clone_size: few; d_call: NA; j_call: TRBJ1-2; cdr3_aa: CSARQGPNYGYTF; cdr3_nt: TGCAGTGCTAGACAGGGCCCCAACTATGGCTACACCTTC
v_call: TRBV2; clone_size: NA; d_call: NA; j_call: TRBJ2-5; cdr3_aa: CASSQNSQETQYF; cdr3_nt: TGTGCCAGCAGTCAAAACTCACAAGAGACCCAGTACTTC
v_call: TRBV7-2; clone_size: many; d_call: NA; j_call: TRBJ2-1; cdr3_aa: CASSITLGSYNEQFF; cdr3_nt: TGTGCCAGCAGCATAACACTAGGCTCCTACAATGAGCAGTTCTTC
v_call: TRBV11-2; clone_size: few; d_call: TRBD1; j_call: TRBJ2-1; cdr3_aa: CASSLDRTGVEQFF; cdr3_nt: TGTGCCAGCAGCTTAGACCGGACAGGGGTTGAGCAGTTCTTC